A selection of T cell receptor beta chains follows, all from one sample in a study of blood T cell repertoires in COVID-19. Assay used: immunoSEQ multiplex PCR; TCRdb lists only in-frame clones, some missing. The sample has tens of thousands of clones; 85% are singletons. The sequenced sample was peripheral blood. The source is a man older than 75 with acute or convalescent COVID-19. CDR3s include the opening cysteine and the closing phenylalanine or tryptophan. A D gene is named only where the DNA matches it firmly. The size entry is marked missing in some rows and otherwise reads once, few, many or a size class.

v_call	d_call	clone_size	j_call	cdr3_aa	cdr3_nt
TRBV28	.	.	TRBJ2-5	CASPDALDQETQYF	TGTGCCAGCCCCGACGCACTAGATCAAGAGACCCAGTACTTC
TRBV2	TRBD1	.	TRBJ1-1	CATSRQGETEAFF	TGTGCCACTAGTCGACAGGGGGAAACTGAAGCTTTCTTT
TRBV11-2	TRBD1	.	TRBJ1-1	CASSMRTGVRGTEAFF	TGTGCCAGCAGCATGAGGACAGGGGTTCGGGGCACTGAAGCTTTCTTT
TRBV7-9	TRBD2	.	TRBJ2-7	CASSVSGLAVEYF	TGTGCCAGCAGCGTATCGGGACTAGCGGTGGAGTACTTC
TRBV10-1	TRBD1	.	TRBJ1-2	CASRSQGATRGGYTF	TGCGCCAGCAGGAGTCAGGGGGCGACCAGGGGTGGCTACACCTTC
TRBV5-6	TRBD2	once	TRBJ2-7	CASRMTSGISYEQYF	TGTGCCAGCAGGATGACTAGCGGGATCTCCTACGAGCAGTACTTC
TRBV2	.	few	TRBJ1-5	CASSEVQGGQPQHF	TGTGCCAGCAGTGAGGTACAAGGAGGGCAGCCCCAGCATTTT
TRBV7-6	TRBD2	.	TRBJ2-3	CASSSGLAGDTDTQYF	TGTGCCAGCAGCTCGGGACTAGCGGGCGACACAGATACGCAGTATTTT
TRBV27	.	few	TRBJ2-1	CASSLSAGIDEQFF	TGTGCCAGCAGTTTATCGGCAGGGATCGATGAGCAGTTCTTC
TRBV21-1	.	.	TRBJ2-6	CASSKKRDRLRSGANVLTF	TGTGCCAGCAGCAAAAAAAGGGACAGGTTACGCTCTGGGGCCAACGTCCTGACTTTC
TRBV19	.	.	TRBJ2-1	CASSIGPRGADNEQFF	TGTGCCAGTAGTATAGGACCTCGGGGAGCAGACAATGAGCAGTTCTTC
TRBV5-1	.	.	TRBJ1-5	CASSLLEGQPQHF	TGCGCCAGCAGCTTGCTAGAAGGTCAGCCCCAGCATTTT
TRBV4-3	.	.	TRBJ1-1	CASSQGGHLLNTEAFF	TGCGCCAGCAGCCAAGGGGGACACCTATTGAACACTGAAGCTTTCTTT
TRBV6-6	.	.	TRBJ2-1	CASSYSHEQFF	TGTGCCAGCAGTTATTCTCATGAGCAGTTCTTC
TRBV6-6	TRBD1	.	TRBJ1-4	CASKGGTGIEKLFF	TGTGCCAGCAAGGGCGGGACAGGGATTGAAAAACTGTTTTTT
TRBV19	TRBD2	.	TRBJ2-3	CASSKGGGGHPDTQYF	TGTGCCAGTAGTAAGGGTGGCGGGGGGCACCCAGATACGCAGTATTTT